These T cell receptor beta chains were read from a single sample in a study of vaccination effects on CD4 cells after COVID-19. The protocol was immunoSEQ multiplex PCR, while the TCRdb copy is restricted to in-frame clones and leaves out a portion. The table shows approximately 30,000 clones, with around four fifths occurring only once. The antigens for these receptors are not known. Here the sequenced sample was CD4+ T cells from PBMCs cultured with HCoV-NL63 spike peptides, taken after COVID-19 vaccination. All receptors derive from a human donor who received a COVID-19 vaccine. CDR3s include the opening cysteine and the closing phenylalanine or tryptophan. D genes are given only for firm matches. Only some rows state a clone size, as once, few, many or a class for expanded clones.

TRBV19	-	-	TRBJ1-1	CASSILGRNTEAFF	TGTGCCAGTAGTATACTTGGCAGGAACACTGAAGCTTTCTTT
TRBV11-2	-	-	TRBJ2-3	CASSLASLDTQYF	TGTGCCAGCAGCTTAGCTTCCCTAGATACGCAGTATTTT
TRBV27	TRBD1	-	TRBJ2-7	CASSFVGQGDNEQYF	TGTGCCAGCAGTTTCGTAGGACAGGGGGATAACGAGCAGTACTTC
TRBV9	-	-	TRBJ1-6	CASSSRRGNSPLHF	TGTGCCAGCAGCTCACGCAGGGGTAATTCACCCCTCCACTTT
TRBV20-1	-	-	TRBJ1-5	CSASEQYIDQPQHF	TGCAGTGCTAGTGAGCAGTATATAGATCAGCCCCAGCATTTT
TRBV19	-	few	TRBJ2-1	CASSLPEPLEGEQFF	TGTGCCAGTAGTCTCCCGGAACCTCTAGAGGGTGAGCAGTTCTTC
TRBV14	-	-	TRBJ2-6	CASSQRQAGANVLTF	TGTGCCAGCAGCCAACGACAGGCTGGGGCCAACGTCCTGACTTTC
TRBV28	-	-	TRBJ1-2	CASSFGALYGYTF	TGTGCCAGCAGTTTTGGGGCCCTGTATGGCTACACCTTC
TRBV5-1	-	-	TRBJ2-7	CASSLLDNSYEQYF	TGCGCCAGCAGCCTACTCGACAACTCCTACGAGCAGTACTTC
TRBV6-6	-	-	TRBJ2-2	CAIQGTNTGELFF	TGTGCCATCCAGGGGACGAACACCGGGGAGCTGTTTTTT
TRBV10-3	TRBD1	-	TRBJ1-5	CAIRGQGEDQPQHF	TGTGCCATCAGGGGACAGGGCGAGGATCAGCCCCAGCATTTT
TRBV6-1	TRBD1	-	TRBJ2-5	CASSAYYRQGEETQYF	TGTGCCAGCAGTGCCTACTACCGACAGGGGGAAGAGACCCAGTACTTC
TRBV6-6	TRBD1	few	TRBJ1-1	CASSGQGVGTEAFF	TGTGCCAGCAGTGGACAGGGTGTGGGAACTGAAGCTTTCTTT
TRBV6-5	-	-	TRBJ2-4	CASSYSGLGKNIQYF	TGTGCCAGCAGTTACTCTGGGCTGGGCAAAAACATTCAGTACTTC
TRBV25-1	-	-	TRBJ1-2	CASSELGQGDFYGYTF	TGTGCCAGCAGTGAATTAGGACAAGGGGACTTTTATGGCTACACCTTC
TRBV10-2	-	-	TRBJ1-5	CASSQQGLQPQHF	TGCGCCAGCAGCCAACAGGGACTCCAGCCCCAGCATTTT
TRBV5-1	-	-	TRBJ2-3	CASSLGGYTDTQYF	TGCGCCAGCAGCTTAGGGGGGTACACAGATACGCAGTATTTT
TRBV6-5	-	-	TRBJ1-2	CASSYPGAGLYGYTF	TGTGCCAGCAGTTACCCTGGGGCCGGCCTCTATGGCTACACCTTC
TRBV6-5	TRBD1	-	TRBJ2-1	CASSYSEQGLGNEQFF	TGTGCCAGCAGTTACTCGGAACAGGGGTTAGGGAATGAGCAGTTCTTC
TRBV18	-	-	TRBJ1-4	CASSGGEKLFF	TGTGCCAGCTCAGGTGGAGAAAAACTGTTTTTT